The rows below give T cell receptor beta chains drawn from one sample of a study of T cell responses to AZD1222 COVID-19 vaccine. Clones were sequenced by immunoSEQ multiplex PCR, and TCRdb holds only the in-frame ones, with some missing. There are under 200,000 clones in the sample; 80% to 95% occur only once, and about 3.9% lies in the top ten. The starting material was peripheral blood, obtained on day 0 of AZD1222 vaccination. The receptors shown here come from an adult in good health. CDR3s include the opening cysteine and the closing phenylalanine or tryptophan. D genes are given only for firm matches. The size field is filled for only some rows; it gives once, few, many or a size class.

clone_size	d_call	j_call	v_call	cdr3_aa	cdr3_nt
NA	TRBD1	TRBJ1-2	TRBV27	CASSSNNRGNGYTF	TGTGCCAGCAGTTCGAATAACAGGGGAAATGGCTACACCTTC
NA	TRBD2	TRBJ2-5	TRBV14	CASSPRTSGAKQETQYF	TGTGCCAGCAGCCCTAGGACTAGCGGGGCCAAACAAGAGACCCAGTACTTC
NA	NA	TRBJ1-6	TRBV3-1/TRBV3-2	CASSLPPGPHNSPLHF	TGTGCCAGCAGTTTACCCCCGGGGCCACACAATTCACCCCTCCACTTT
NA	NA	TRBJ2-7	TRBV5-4	CASSLGTLEQYF	TGTGCCAGCAGCTTAGGGACTCTGGAGCAGTACTTC
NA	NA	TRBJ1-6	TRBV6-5	CAEGGAGNSPLHF	TGTGCCGAGGGGGGAGCAGGGAATTCACCCCTCCACTTT
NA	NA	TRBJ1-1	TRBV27	CASSPGWGTEAFF	TGTGCCAGCAGCCCCGGATGGGGCACTGAAGCTTTCTTT
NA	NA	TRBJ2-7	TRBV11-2	CASSSVLGRGSEQYF	TGTGCCAGCAGCTCAGTACTCGGCAGGGGTTCCGAGCAGTACTTC
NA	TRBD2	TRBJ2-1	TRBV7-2	CASSLVSGGYNEQFF	TGTGCCAGCAGCTTAGTAAGCGGGGGCTACAATGAGCAGTTCTTC
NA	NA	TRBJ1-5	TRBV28	CASSLGRGGNQPQHF	TGTGCCAGCAGTTTAGGCAGGGGTGGCAATCAGCCCCAGCATTTT
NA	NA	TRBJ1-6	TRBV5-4	CASSPNQPRDSPLHF	TGTGCCAGCAGCCCCAACCAACCGAGGGATTCACCCCTCCACTTT
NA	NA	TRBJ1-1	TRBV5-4	CASSFRDNTEAFF	TGTGCCAGCAGCTTTCGGGATAACACTGAAGCTTTCTTT
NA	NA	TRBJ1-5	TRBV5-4	CASSLFQGVGSNQPQHF	TGTGCCAGCAGCTTGTTTCAGGGAGTGGGGAGCAATCAGCCCCAGCATTTT
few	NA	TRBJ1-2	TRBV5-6	CASRHSLFTSGYTF	TGTGCCAGCCGCCACTCGTTGTTCACTTCTGGCTACACCTTC
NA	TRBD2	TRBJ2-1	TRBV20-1	CSASANPRRGGGYNEQFF	TGCAGTGCTAGTGCTAACCCGCGACGGGGCGGGGGTTACAATGAGCAGTTCTTC
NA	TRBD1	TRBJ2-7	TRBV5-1	CASSLGQGVAEQYF	TGCGCCAGCAGCTTGGGCCAGGGGGTCGCCGAGCAGTACTTC
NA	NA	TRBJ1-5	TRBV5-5	CASSLVLIQPQHF	TGTGCCAGCAGCTTGGTGCTTATTCAGCCCCAGCATTTT
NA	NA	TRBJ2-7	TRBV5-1	CASTVGLNSYEQYF	TGCGCCAGCACTGTCGGACTTAATTCCTACGAGCAGTACTTC
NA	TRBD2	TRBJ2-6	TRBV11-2	CASRKIAGGPVGANVLTF	TGTGCCAGCAGAAAGATAGCGGGGGGGCCTGTGGGGGCCAACGTCCTGACTTTC
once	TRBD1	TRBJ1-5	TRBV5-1	CASSAGTGLNQPQHF	TGCGCCAGCAGCGCCGGGACAGGACTCAATCAGCCCCAGCATTTT
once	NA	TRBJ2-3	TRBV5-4	CASSLGLSTDTQYF	TGTGCCAGCAGCTTGGGACTAAGCACAGATACGCAGTATTTT
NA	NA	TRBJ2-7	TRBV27	CASSLSMSYEQYF	TGTGCCAGCAGTTTATCGATGAGTTACGAGCAGTACTTC
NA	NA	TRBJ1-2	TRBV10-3	CAISPRDGNYGYTF	TGTGCCATCAGCCCCCGGGACGGGAACTATGGCTACACCTTC
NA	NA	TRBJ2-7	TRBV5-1	CASSFGQSSYEQYF	TGCGCCAGCAGCTTCGGACAGAGCTCCTACGAGCAGTACTTC
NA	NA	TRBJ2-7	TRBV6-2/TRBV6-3	CASSYSDWIYEQYF	TGTGCCAGCAGTTACTCGGACTGGATCTACGAGCAGTACTTC